The 28 T cell receptor beta chains listed next were all sequenced from one sample in a study of blood T cell repertoires in COVID-19. Using immunoSEQ multiplex PCR, the repertoire was profiled, and TCRdb retains in-frame clones only, with some absent. This table has 130,000 to 150,000 clones, approximately 87% appearing once. Sequences were obtained from PBMCs or T cells enriched from blood (not recorded which). These receptors came from a woman aged 25-40 years with acute COVID-19.

This chain uses TRBV10-3 with TRBJ2-7, with 16 positions matching TRBD2. The V segment lost 0 bases and the J segment 3 bases; nucleotides outside the gene matches: 8. There are 19 residues in the CDR3. CDR1 is ENHRY, CDR2 SYGVKD, per germline. CDR3 region: CAISESAGTSGRAIYEQYF. CDR3 nucleotide sequence: TGTGCCATCAGTGAGTCGGCCGGGACTAGCGGGAGGGCCATCTACGAGCAGTACTTC.

The chain carries TRBV27 and TRBJ2-1, with unresolved D. Trimming cost V 0 bases and J 7 bases, with 7 bases left between them. This CDR3 has 13 amino acids. Germline values: CDR1 MNHEY, CDR2 SMNVEV (reference sequence). The CDR3, as DNA: TGTGCCAGCAGTTTATCGCGACTGAATGAGCAGTTCTTC. It translates to CASSLSRLNEQFF.

The chain uses TRBV7-9 and TRBJ1-2; D is uncertain. Trimming shortened V by 1 base and J by 11 bases, and 8 bases separated the two germline ends. From germline, CDR1 is SEHNR and CDR2 FQNEAQ (reference sequence). The CDR3 spans 11 residues. CDR3 nucleotides: TGTGCCAGCAGCTTAGTAGAATCTTACACCTTC. It yields the protein CASSLVESYTF.

The chain carries TRBV2 and TRBJ1-1; D perhaps matches TRBD1 (5 bases). The germline gives CDR1 SNHLY, CDR2 FYNNEI. The CDR3 length is 13 residues. Trimming pared 8 bases from V and 6 bases from J, leaving 16 bases between. The CDR3 here is CASSGVQGPEAFF. In DNA form, the CDR3 reads TGTGCCAGCTCTGGGGTGCAGGGTCCTGAAGCTTTCTTT.

This chain uses TRBV6-2 or TRBV6-3 with TRBJ2-3; D remains ambiguous. From germline, CDR1 is MNHEY and CDR2 SVGEGT. Trimming took off 6 bases at V and 3 bases at J, with 16 bases between the two ends. The CDR3 sequence is 15 residues long. The CDR3 DNA sequence: TGTGCCAGCAGCCCACGATTTTACGGGACAGATACGCAGTATTTT. Translation gives CASSPRFYGTDTQYF.

CDR3 protein: CASSLPRDTNSGNTIYF. CDR3 nucleotide sequence: TGTGCCAGCAGCTTACCCCGGGACACCAACTCTGGAAACACCATATATTTT. The J gene is TRBJ1-3, the V gene TRBV7-9, with D tentatively TRBD1 (6 bases). The CDR3 runs 17 residues. Deletions cut 2 bases from V and 0 bases from J, with 14 bases between. Germline CDR1 SEHNR, CDR2 FQNEAQ (reference sequence).

The gene calls are TRBV28 and TRBJ1-1; 7 bases match TRBD1. Germline assignment: CDR1 MDHEN and CDR2 SYDVKM. This CDR3 is 14 amino acids long. Germline trimming cut 7 bases from V and 4 bases from J; bases unmatched to any gene: 9. CDR3 nucleotide sequence: TGTGCCAGCACATGGACAGGCGGTCGCACTGAAGCTTTCTTT. This sequence encodes CASTWTGGRTEAFF.

The V call is TRBV11-2, the J call TRBJ1-2; 10 bases line up with TRBD1. This CDR3 region has 14 residues. Per germline, CDR1 SGHAT and CDR2 FQNNGV. Trimming at V came to 5 bases and at J to 5 bases, leaving 5 bases not matched to a gene. The CDR3 here is CASSTRTGGYGYTF. The CDR3 bases are TGTGCCAGCAGCACCCGGACAGGGGGTTATGGCTACACCTTC.

This clone is a singleton in its sample. The chain is built from TRBV7-8 and TRBJ2-1; 9 positions agree with TRBD2. The germline gives CDR1 SGHVS, CDR2 FQNEAQ. The CDR3 has 16 amino acids. Trimming at V came to 0 bases and at J to 10 bases, leaving 10 bases not matched to a gene. The CDR3, as DNA: TGTGCCAGCAGCTTAGCGAGAGCGGGAGGAGTTGCGGAGCAGTTCTTC. This codes for CASSLARAGGVAEQFF.

This chain uses TRBV10-3 with TRBJ2-1, with 11 bases fitting TRBD2. This CDR3 spans 19 amino acids. With 0 bases clipped from V and 6 bases from J, the junction kept 13 bases outside the gene matches. The V gene's germline CDR1 is ENHRY and CDR2 SYGVKD. CDR3 nucleotides: TGTGCCATCAGTGAGTCAATCCCTCAACTAGCGGGAGTCCCCAATGAGCAGTTCTTC. Amino acid sequence: CAISESIPQLAGVPNEQFF.

The gene calls are TRBV29-1 and TRBJ1-4; D remains unclear. The germline V and J ends were trimmed by 2 bases and 7 bases, with 11 bases remaining between them. Germline CDR1 is SQVTM and CDR2 is ANQGSEA. The CDR3 totals 13 residues. CDR3: CSVETPRGEKLFF. The CDR3 DNA reads TGCAGCGTTGAAACCCCTCGGGGTGAAAAACTGTTTTTT.

The chain uses TRBV30 and TRBJ1-1; tentative D call: TRBD1 (5 bases). There are 11 residues in the CDR3. The ends were cut back, 4 bases at V and 7 bases at J, with 10 bases in the middle. The germline CDR1 and CDR2 sequences are GTSNPN and SVGIG (reference sequence). The CDR3: CAWIGQIEAFF. The CDR3 coding sequence is TGTGCCTGGATTGGACAAATTGAAGCTTTCTTT.

V usage is TRBV27 and J usage is TRBJ1-2, with D tentatively TRBD1 (5 bases). Looked up from germline, CDR1 is MNHEY and CDR2 is SMNVEV (reference sequence). V was cut by 2 bases and J by 4 bases, with 11 bases left in between. The CDR3 sequence is 14 residues long. The CDR3 reads CASSLRGGGYGYTF. For the CDR3, the DNA is TGTGCCAGCAGTTTAAGGGGCGGGGGCTATGGCTACACCTTC.

V is TRBV6-1 and J is TRBJ2-7; 9 nucleotides match TRBD2. The CDR3 consists of 20 residues. Germline V gene lookup returns CDR1 MNHNS and CDR2 SASEGT. V dropped 4 bases and J dropped 0; count of bases not matched to a gene: 19. The chain's CDR3 is CASSGDAFILAGLSSYEQYF. The CDR3 DNA sequence: TGTGCCAGCAGTGGAGATGCCTTCATTCTAGCGGGACTATCCTCCTACGAGCAGTACTTC.

The V gene is TRBV7-6, the J gene TRBJ1-5; D might be TRBD1 (6 bases). The germline CDR1 and CDR2 sequences are SGHVS and FNYEAQ. CDR3 length equals 15 residues. Trimming shortened V by 2 bases and J by 6 bases, and 14 bases separated the two germline ends. The CDR3 here is CASSLLGGPIQPQHF. The CDR3 DNA is TGTGCCAGCAGCTTACTGGGGGGGCCTATTCAGCCCCAGCATTTT.

This chain links TRBV30 with TRBJ2-7; TRBD2 aligns across 14 bases. In germline, CDR1 is GTSNPN, CDR2 SVGIG (reference sequence). Unmatched junction bases numbered 14, after V lost 8 bases and J lost 5 bases. The CDR3 spans 16 residues. The CDR3 DNA is TGTGCCGGGACGGGACTAGCGGGAGTGCCCGTCCACGAGCAGTACTTC. Residues: CAGTGLAGVPVHEQYF.

CDR3 protein: CAWIGRAGAPYNEQFF. Written as DNA, the CDR3 is TGTGCCTGGATTGGGAGGGCGGGAGCCCCCTACAATGAGCAGTTCTTC. The genes are TRBV30 and TRBJ2-1; 7 bases fit TRBD2. The CDR3 sequence is 16 residues long. J lost 2 bases, V lost 4 bases, and 11 bases had no gene match. Germline lookup yields CDR1 GTSNPN and CDR2 SVGIG (reference sequence).

V is TRBV6-2 or TRBV6-3 and J is TRBJ2-7; 10 nucleotides agree with TRBD2. The V segment lost 2 bases and the J segment 3 bases; nucleotides outside the gene matches: 1. The CDR3 contains 14 residues. Germline-derived CDR1 and CDR2 are MNHEY and SVGEGT. CDR3 amino acids: CASSYTSGDYEQYF. In DNA, the CDR3 is TGTGCCAGCAGTTACACTAGCGGGGACTACGAGCAGTACTTC.

V is TRBV5-4 and J is TRBJ2-4; no firm D call. The CDR3 consists of 13 residues. Per the germline V gene, CDR1 is SGHNT and CDR2 is YYREEE (reference sequence). V lost 0 bases to trimming and J lost 4 bases, with 5 bases between them. DNA of the CDR3: TGTGCCAGCAGCTTGGCCTATAAAAACATTCAGTACTTC. This translates into CASSLAYKNIQYF. Full variable domain (remainder filled in from reference TRBV5-4 and TRBJ2-4): ETGVTQSPTHLIKTRGQQVTLRCSSQSGHNTVSWYQQALGQGPQFIFQYYREEENGRGNFPPRFSGLQFPNYSSELNVNALELDDSALYLCASSLAYKNIQYFGAGTRLSVL.

The V gene is TRBV11-2, the J gene TRBJ2-7; D is uncertain. CDR3 length: 12 residues. The V end was cut by 2 bases, the J end by 3 bases, with 5 bases between. CDR1 and CDR2 (germline): SGHAT, FQNNGV. CDR3 in amino acids: CASSLSYYEQYF. CDR3 DNA: TGTGCCAGCAGCTTAAGCTACTACGAGCAGTACTTC.

The chain has TRBV19 and TRBJ1-4; D perhaps matches TRBD1 (6 bases). Germline V gives CDR1 LNHDA, CDR2 SQIVND (reference sequence). The CDR3 loop spans 16 amino acids. Deletions cut 3 bases from V and 8 bases from J, with 19 bases between. DNA of the CDR3: TGTGCCAGTAGTATCGGGCCGCCGGGGGGCCGGGAAAAACTGTTTTTT. It codes for CASSIGPPGGREKLFF.

V is TRBV19 and J is TRBJ1-6, with a weak D call TRBD1 (5 bases). The CDR3 is 15 amino acids. Germline CDR1 and CDR2: LNHDA and SQIVND (reference sequence). Between the trimmed V and J ends, which lost 5 bases and 10 bases, there was a span of 18 bases. In nucleotides, the CDR3 is TGTGCCAGTAGTGCCCGACAGTTAGTAGACTCACCCCTCCACTTT. It specifies CASSARQLVDSPLHF. Using reference TRBV19 and TRBJ1-6 for the parts outside the CDR3, the full variable domain is DGGITQSPKYLFRKEGQNVTLSCEQNLNHDAMYWYRQDPGQGLRLIYYSQIVNDFQKGDIAEGYSVSREKKESFPLTVTSAQKNPTAFYLCASSARQLVDSPLHFGNGTRLTVT.

The chain is built from TRBV29-1 and TRBJ1-3; D uncertain. The CDR3 length is 16 residues. V gave up 3 bases and J gave up 8 bases, with 23 bases separating them. CDR1 and CDR2 from the germline V gene are SQVTM and ANQGSEA. The CDR3 DNA sequence: TGCAGCGTTGAGTCCCGGGAGGGAGGTGGCCTGGACACCATATATTTT. This gives the protein CSVESREGGGLDTIYF.

The chain is built from TRBV28 and TRBJ1-1; TRBD1 is a possible D gene (6 bases). Germline CDR1 reads MDHEN; CDR2 reads SYDVKM. This CDR3 spans 14 amino acids. Trimming removed 3 bases at V and 4 bases at J, with 12 bases between. The CDR3 DNA reads TGTGCCAGCAGTTTTAGACAGGTTAGCACTGAAGCTTTCTTT. Its protein product is CASSFRQVSTEAFF.

The chain couples TRBV4-1 to TRBJ2-5, with 8 nucleotides matching TRBD2. Germline loops: CDR1 MGHRA, CDR2 YSYEKL. CDR3 size: 17 residues. The J segment lost 5 bases and the V segment lost 1 base, leaving 12 bases of the junction unmatched. CDR3 loop: CASSQVSGGRYGETQYF. The DNA of the CDR3 is TGCGCCAGCAGCCAAGTGTCTGGCGGGAGGTACGGGGAGACCCAGTACTTC.

V gene TRBV5-1 combines with J gene TRBJ2-2; weak D call: TRBD2 (6 bases). Trimming removed 1 base from V and 4 bases from J, with 17 bases in between. Per germline, CDR1 SGHRS and CDR2 YFSETQ. The CDR3 contains 17 residues. CDR3 residues: CASSLRGTGSVTGELFF. CDR3 DNA sequence: TGCGCCAGCAGCTTGCGGGGAACCGGGAGCGTCACCGGGGAGCTGTTTTTT.

The chain carries TRBV6-2 or TRBV6-3 and TRBJ2-1; 8 bases are a match to TRBD2. The CDR3 covers 14 residues. Germline V gene sequence: CDR1 MNHEY, CDR2 SVGEGT. The ends lost 4 bases at V and 3 bases at J; junction bases unmatched: 2. In nucleotides, the CDR3 is TGTGCCAGCAGTTGGAGCGGGGGCTACAATGAGCAGTTCTTC. It specifies CASSWSGGYNEQFF.

The chain joins TRBV7-8 to TRBJ2-7, with a possible D match to TRBD2 (5 bases). V was pared by 5 bases and J by 0 bases, with 20 bases between. The CDR3 has 17 residues. The germline gives CDR1 SGHVS, CDR2 FQNEAQ. The CDR3 nucleotides read TGTGCCAGCAGCGCAAGGAGGTCCCGTCCCCTCTCCTACGAGCAGTACTTC. This gives the protein CASSARRSRPLSYEQYF.